The 12 T cell receptor beta chains given below trace back to one sample, sequenced in a study of OX40 agonist ivuxolimab in advanced cancers. Profiled with immunoSEQ multiplex PCR; TCRdb holds only in-frame clones, not every one. Of approximately 50,000 clones in the sample, more than 85% were seen once. The sequenced sample was CD4+ or CD8+ T cells sorted from blood, obtained in a trial of the OX40 agonist ivuxolimab. The receptors were sampled from an adult with an advanced solid tumor such as melanoma, head and neck, liver or kidney cancer.

Only one count was recorded for this clone. This sequence joins TRBV4-1 and TRBJ1-2; TRBD1 aligns across 9 bases. This CDR3 spans 14 amino acids. V lost 5 bases and J lost 3; bases outside the gene matches: 4. Germline V gene lookup returns CDR1 MGHRA and CDR2 YSYEKL. CDR3 region: CASSFRTGDYGYTF. CDR3 coding DNA: TGCGCCAGCAGCTTCCGGACAGGGGACTATGGCTACACCTTC.

The DNA for the CDR3 is TGCGCCAGCAGACTGGGACAGGCCCTCCCCACAGATACGCAGTATTTT. This gives the protein CASRLGQALPTDTQYF. The chain employs TRBV5-1 and TRBJ2-3, with 8 bases lining up with TRBD1. The junction had 10 bases not matched to a gene; V was cut back by 5 bases and J by 2 bases. Per the germline V gene, CDR1 is SGHRS and CDR2 is YFSETQ. The CDR3 extends over 16 amino acids.

This chain connects TRBV5-1 to TRBJ2-1, with a possible D match to TRBD2 (6 bases). Germline CDR1 reads SGHRS; CDR2 reads YFSETQ. The CDR3 is 15 residues long. Trimming cost V 1 base and J 7 bases, with 15 bases left between them. CDR3 bases: TGCGCCAGCAGCTTGCCTTGGGAGGTGACAAATGAGCAGTTCTTC. This translates into CASSLPWEVTNEQFF.

The rearrangement links TRBV19 to TRBJ1-2; no definite D call. Germline loops: CDR1 LNHDA, CDR2 SQIVND (reference sequence). This CDR3 is 14 amino acids long. V lost 3 bases to trimming and J lost 5 bases, with 13 bases between them. CDR3 nucleotides: TGTGCCAGTAGTATGGAGAGGGAATTTTATGGCTACACCTTC. Its translation: CASSMEREFYGYTF. Full variable domain (remainder filled in from reference TRBV19 and TRBJ1-2): DGGITQSPKYLFRKEGQNVTLSCEQNLNHDAMYWYRQDPGQGLRLIYYSQIVNDFQKGDIAEGYSVSREKKESFPLTVTSAQKNPTAFYLCASSMEREFYGYTFGSGTRLTVV.

This clone was detected once. The genes are TRBV18 and TRBJ1-4; no clear D gene. The CDR3 is made up of 16 amino acids. Trimming left V 3 bases short and J 0 bases short, with 11 bases between. Germline-derived CDR1 and CDR2 are KGHSH and LQKENI. DNA of the CDR3: TGTGCCAGCTCACCCCCTCCCGGTTCAACTAATGAAAAACTGTTTTTT. Translated: CASSPPPGSTNEKLFF.

In DNA form, the CDR3 reads TGTGCCAGCACCGACCCCCAGGGGGCGAATGGCTACACCTTC. Its translation: CASTDPQGANGYTF. The V and J genes are TRBV7-9 and TRBJ1-2; 8 bases are shared with TRBD1. CDR3 size: 14 residues. V lost 7 bases, J lost 6 bases, and 10 bases stayed unmatched. CDR1 is SEHNR and CDR2 is FQNEAQ in the germline V gene (reference sequence).

The chain carries TRBV4-1 and TRBJ1-1; TRBD1 might be the D (6 bases). This CDR3 contains 15 residues. Germline-derived CDR1 and CDR2 are MGHRA and YSYEKL. The V and J ends lost 0 bases and 3 bases respectively, with 11 bases between them. The CDR3 here is CASSQDRNRDTEAFF. The CDR3 DNA reads TGCGCCAGCAGCCAAGATCGGAACAGGGACACTGAAGCTTTCTTT.

This clone was seen a handful of times. The gene calls are TRBV18 and TRBJ1-1; D is undetermined. This CDR3 has 17 residues. Germline CDR1 KGHSH, CDR2 LQKENI. With 6 bases removed from V and 1 base from J, the gap between germline ends came to 21 bases. The CDR3 DNA is TGTGCCAGCTCTCCGAGTGATAAGTTTGGAGGGAACACTGAAGCTTTCTTT. It is translated as CASSPSDKFGGNTEAFF.

This clone was counted a single time. CDR3 nucleotide sequence: TGTGCCAGCAGCTTAGCCAGACAGAACACTGAAGCTTTCTTT. This translates into CASSLARQNTEAFF. The chain employs TRBV7-8 and TRBJ1-1; D unclear. The CDR3 extends over 14 amino acids. Trimming took off 0 bases at V and 1 base at J, with 6 bases between the two ends. The germline CDR1 and CDR2 sequences are SGHVS and FQNEAQ.

In its sample, this clone is large. This chain links TRBV18 with TRBJ1-1; D is unresolved. V was pared by 4 bases and J by 0 bases, with 12 bases between. Germline V gives CDR1 KGHSH, CDR2 LQKENI. This CDR3 has 15 amino acids. This CDR3 is CASSLPPSLNTEAFF. CDR3 DNA: TGTGCCAGCTCACTCCCCCCATCCCTGAACACTGAAGCTTTCTTT.

This clone has more than one count but fewer than ten. The chain joins TRBV4-2 to TRBJ2-6; the D is unclear. Trimming took off 0 bases at V and 0 bases at J, with 3 bases between the two ends. This CDR3 contains 15 residues. CDR1 and CDR2 from the germline V gene are LGHNA and YNFKEQ. The CDR3 loop reads CASSQEGSGANVLTF. The CDR3 nucleotides are TGTGCCAGCAGCCAAGAGGGCTCTGGGGCCAACGTCCTGACTTTC.

The rearrangement links TRBV7-2 to TRBJ2-1; D is possibly TRBD2 (5 bases). V was trimmed by 1 base and J by 0 bases, leaving 10 bases between them. Germline V gives CDR1 SGHTA, CDR2 FQGNSA. The CDR3 runs 16 residues. In DNA, the CDR3 is TGTGCCAGCAGCTTAGACGGGGAGAGCTCCTACAATGAGCAGTTCTTC. Translated: CASSLDGESSYNEQFF.